The 20 T cell receptor beta chains listed next were all sequenced from one sample in a study of blood T cells in healthy people across ages. Alongside a J-beta primer mix, a sample-barcoded 5' primer served in a second PCR lasting roughly 6 to 11 cycles. One entry per CDR3 protein results from TCRdb running MiXCR on the 5' RACE reads. The sample holds more than 1 million distinct CDR3 sequences, more than 40% seen once. Sequenced sample: blood. The receptors were gathered from a woman aged 55-70 years in good health.

V and J are TRBV12-3 or TRBV12-4 and TRBJ2-4; TRBD2 is a possible D gene (5 bases). Matching the DNA end better, TRBJ2-5 makes the J call doubtful. The CDR3 runs 14 residues. The CDR3 coding sequence is TGTGCCAGCAGACCCCGAGTAGGAGGAGAGACCCAGTACTTC. This encodes CASRPRVGGETQYF.

This clonotype was seen a handful of times. This chain connects TRBV29-1 to TRBJ2-5; D is undetermined. V was clipped by 5 bases and J by 0 bases, with 10 bases between them. The germline gives CDR1 SQVTM, CDR2 ANQGSEA. This CDR3 has 13 amino acids. The CDR3 bases are TGCAGCGTTAGACCGATGTACCAAGAGACCCAGTACTTC. Translating gives CSVRPMYQETQYF.

The chain has TRBV2 and TRBJ2-2; 9 bases line up with TRBD1. V shed 6 bases, J shed 6 bases, and the junction held 11 bases outside the gene matches. The CDR3 spans 16 residues. The germline CDR1 and CDR2 sequences are SNHLY and FYNNEI. Written as DNA, the CDR3 is TGTGCCAGCAGCAAACAGGGGGCGCCGATAGCCGGGGAGCTGTTTTTT. It specifies CASSKQGAPIAGELFF. The entire variable domain, with the rest obtained from reference TRBV2 and TRBJ2-2, is as follows: EPEVTQTPSHQVTQMGQEVILRCVPISNHLYFYWYRQILGQKVEFLVSFYNNEISEKSEIFDDQFSVERPDGSNFTLKIRSTKLEDSAMYFCASSKQGAPIAGELFFGEGSRLTVL.

The rearrangement uses TRBV28 and TRBJ1-1; D is possibly TRBD1 (5 bases). The CDR3 is 12 residues long. Germline values: CDR1 MDHEN, CDR2 SYDVKM. Trimming took 9 bases from V and 6 from J, leaving 14 bases between them. The CDR3 is CASSQGTAEAFF. The CDR3, as DNA: TGTGCCAGTTCTCAGGGCACGGCTGAAGCTTTCTTT.

The genes are TRBV14 and TRBJ2-5; D may be TRBD1 or TRBD2 (6 bases each). V gave up 2 bases and J gave up 4 bases, with 11 bases separating them. The CDR3 is made up of 14 amino acids. From germline, CDR1 is SGHDN and CDR2 FVKESK. The CDR3, as DNA: TGTGCCAGCAGCCAAAGCCGGGGGCGAGAGACCCAGTACTTC. This encodes CASSQSRGRETQYF.

This clonotype showed up just a few times. This chain links TRBV2 with TRBJ2-4; 10 positions match TRBD1. The end of the DNA is better explained by TRBJ2-7, so the J call may be wrong. CDR1 and CDR2 from the germline V gene are SNHLY and FYNNEI. The length of the CDR3 is 13 residues. The CDR3 sequence is CASLGTGVYEQYF. The DNA of the CDR3 is TGTGCCAGCCTGGGGACAGGGGTCTACGAGCAGTACTTC.

This clonotype was seen many times. The gene calls are TRBV9 and TRBJ2-3, with D hard to call. This CDR3 has 13 amino acids. Trimming removed 1 base from V and 6 bases from J, with 9 bases in between. Germline CDR1 SGDLS, CDR2 YYNGEE. Here the CDR3 reads CASSVLGRDTQYF. CDR3 in DNA: TGTGCCAGCAGCGTACTGGGTAGGGATACGCAGTATTTT.

V and J are TRBV27 and TRBJ2-1, with D perhaps TRBD2 (7 bases). The CDR3 has 15 residues. Germline V CDR1 and CDR2: MNHEY, SMNVEV (reference sequence). Between the trimmed V and J ends, which lost 8 bases and 12 bases, there was a span of 26 bases. The CDR3 DNA sequence: TGTGCCAGCGGGGGGCTAGCGGAAGGGTGGGGTGTGCAGTTCTTC. It codes for CASGGLAEGWGVQFF.

V and J are TRBV5-1 and TRBJ2-7, with 10 bases identical to TRBD1. V gave up 1 base and J gave up 6 bases; unmatched junction bases: 10. The CDR3 spans 16 residues. Germline values: CDR1 SGHRS, CDR2 YFSETQ. CDR3 protein: CASSLLTGTGVSEQYF. CDR3 in DNA: TGCGCCAGCAGCTTGTTAACCGGGACAGGGGTTTCCGAGCAGTACTTC.

Turning to this clonotype: A junction boundary mismatches the germline segment, possibly from a read error. This chain joins TRBV29-1 and TRBJ2-5; the match to TRBD1 covers 12 bases. This CDR3 has 15 residues. In germline, CDR1 is SQVTM, CDR2 ANQGSEA. The CDR3 sequence: CSAEWDRGRSETQYF. The DNA for the CDR3 is TGCAGCGCTGAATGGGACAGGGGGCGTTCAGAGACCCAGTACTTC.

As regards this clonotype: One end of the junction does not line up with germline, which may come from a read error. The V call is TRBV5-8, the J call TRBJ2-1; the match to TRBD1 covers 9 bases. CDR1 and CDR2 from the germline V gene are SGHTS and YDEGEE. This CDR3 has 16 residues. This CDR3 reads CASRLDTGGASHEQFF. The CDR3 DNA sequence: TGTGCCAGCAGGTTGGATACAGGGGGCGCTTCCCATGAGCAGTTCTTC.

The J gene is TRBJ1-2, the V gene TRBV6-5, with D possibly TRBD1 on 5 matching bases. V lost 0 bases to trimming and J lost 4 bases, with 12 bases between them. The CDR3 totals 15 residues. From germline, CDR1 is MNHEY and CDR2 SVGAGI. CDR3 DNA sequence: TGTGCCAGCAGTTACTCGGGGCAGGCGTTCTATGGCTACACCTTC. Its protein is CASSYSGQAFYGYTF.

The chain uses TRBV5-1 and TRBJ1-2, with 8 nucleotides matching TRBD1. Unmatched junction bases numbered 5, after V lost 4 bases and J lost 0 bases. CDR1 and CDR2 from the germline V gene are SGHRS and YFSETQ. CDR3 length: 15 residues. CDR3 in DNA: TGCGCCAGCAGCACTGGGACAGGAGCTAACTATGGCTACACCTTC. Its protein product is CASSTGTGANYGYTF.

This clonotype was counted only a few times. V gene TRBV15 combines with J gene TRBJ2-7; D possibly corresponds to TRBD1 (6 bases). CDR3 length: 14 amino acids. CDR1 and CDR2 (germline): LNHNV, YYDKDF (reference sequence). The ends were cut back, 0 bases at V and 5 bases at J, with 11 bases in the middle. The DNA for the CDR3 is TGTGCCACCAGCAGAGAGGTAGGGGGAAACGAGCAGTACTTC. Encoded protein: CATSREVGGNEQYF.

J is TRBJ2-5 and V is TRBV27; tentative D call: TRBD2 (6 bases). V lost 4 bases and J 5 bases, leaving 14 bases between the germline ends. CDR3 length: 14 amino acids. Germline CDR1 MNHEY, CDR2 SMNVEV (reference sequence). The CDR3 protein is CASSSDTGGETQYF. The CDR3 DNA is TGTGCCAGCAGTTCCGACACCGGAGGGGAGACCCAGTACTTC.

The chain recombines TRBV5-5 with TRBJ2-3; no clear D. Per the germline V gene, CDR1 is SGHKS and CDR2 is YYEKEE (reference sequence). With 1 base removed from V and 1 base from J, the gap between germline ends came to 10 bases. This CDR3 comprises 15 residues. The CDR3 is CASSLLGGGTDTQYF. The CDR3, as DNA: TGTGCCAGCAGCTTGTTGGGCGGTGGCACAGATACGCAGTATTTT.

A note on this clonotype: This may stem from a read error, because a much larger clone lies one nucleotide away. This sequence joins TRBV6-2 or TRBV6-3 and TRBJ2-1; no firm D call. This CDR3 contains 12 residues. CDR1 is MNHEY and CDR2 is SVGEGT in the germline V gene. The CDR3 here is CSSSYNYNEQFF. CDR3 in DNA: TGTTCCAGCAGTTACAACTACAATGAGCAGTTCTTC.

This clonotype occurred a few times. The CDR3 DNA reads as TGCAGCGTTGAAGCGAGTCGGACAGCTGGGGCCAACGTCCTGACTTTC. Translated, it gives CSVEASRTAGANVLTF. The chain joins TRBV29-1 to TRBJ2-6, with a weak D call TRBD1 (6 bases). Germline V gene lookup returns CDR1 SQVTM and CDR2 ANQGSEA. With 1 base removed from V and 2 bases from J, the gap between germline ends came to 12 bases. The length of the CDR3 is 16 residues.

This rearrangement joins TRBV20-1 to TRBJ2-1; D possibly corresponds to TRBD2 (6 bases). V dropped 5 bases and J dropped 13 bases, with 18 bases sitting between them. This CDR3 region has 12 residues. Germline V gives CDR1 DFQATT, CDR2 SNEGSKA (reference sequence). In DNA form, the CDR3 reads TGCAGTGCTTCGGGAGTCGGAGAGACCCAGTTCTTC. It yields the protein CSASGVGETQFF.

This rearrangement joins TRBV20-1 to TRBJ2-3, with TRBD2 matching over 9 bases. The J segment lost 0 bases and the V segment lost 6 bases, leaving 7 bases of the junction unmatched. This CDR3 region has 15 residues. Germline CDR1 DFQATT, CDR2 SNEGSKA (reference sequence). The CDR3 DNA reads TGCAGTGCGATACCTCTAGCGGGGAGCACAGATACGCAGTATTTT. It codes for CSAIPLAGSTDTQYF.